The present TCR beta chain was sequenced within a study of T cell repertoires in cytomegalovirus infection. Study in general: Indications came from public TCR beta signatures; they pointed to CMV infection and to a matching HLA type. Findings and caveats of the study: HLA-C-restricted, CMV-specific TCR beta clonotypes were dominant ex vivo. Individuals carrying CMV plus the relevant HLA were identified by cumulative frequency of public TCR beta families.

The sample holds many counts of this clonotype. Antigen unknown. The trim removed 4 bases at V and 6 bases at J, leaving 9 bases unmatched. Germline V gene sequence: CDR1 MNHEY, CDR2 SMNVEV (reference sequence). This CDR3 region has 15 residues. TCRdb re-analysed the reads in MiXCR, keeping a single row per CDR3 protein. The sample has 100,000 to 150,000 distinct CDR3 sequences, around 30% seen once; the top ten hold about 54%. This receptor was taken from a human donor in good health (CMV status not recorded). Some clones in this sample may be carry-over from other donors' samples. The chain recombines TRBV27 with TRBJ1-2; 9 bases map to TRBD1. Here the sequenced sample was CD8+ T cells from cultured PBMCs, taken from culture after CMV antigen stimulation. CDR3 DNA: TGTGCCAGCAGTTCCCGTAGACAGGGGGACCATGGCTACACCTTC. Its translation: CASSSRRQGDHGYTF.